This section outlines one T cell receptor (beta chain) sequence together with its context. The sample is drawn from a study of blood T cell repertoires in COVID-19. The data were produced by immunoSEQ multiplex PCR, yet TCRdb's version contains in-frame clones alone and is incomplete. The profile shows about 270,000 clones, around 82% of them singletons. J gave up 1 base and V 3 bases, and 10 bases lay outside the gene matches. CDR1 DFQATT and CDR2 SNEGSKA come from the germline V gene (reference sequence). This CDR3 is built from 18 residues. The V gene is TRBV20-1, the J gene TRBJ2-1, with 12 nucleotides matching TRBD2. Sample: peripheral blood. The source is a woman aged 18 to 35 with acute or convalescent COVID-19. DNA of the CDR3: TGCAGTGCTAGTAACCTAGCGGGAGGGCCCTGGTCCTACAATGAGCAGTTCTTC. It yields the protein CSASNLAGGPWSYNEQFF.